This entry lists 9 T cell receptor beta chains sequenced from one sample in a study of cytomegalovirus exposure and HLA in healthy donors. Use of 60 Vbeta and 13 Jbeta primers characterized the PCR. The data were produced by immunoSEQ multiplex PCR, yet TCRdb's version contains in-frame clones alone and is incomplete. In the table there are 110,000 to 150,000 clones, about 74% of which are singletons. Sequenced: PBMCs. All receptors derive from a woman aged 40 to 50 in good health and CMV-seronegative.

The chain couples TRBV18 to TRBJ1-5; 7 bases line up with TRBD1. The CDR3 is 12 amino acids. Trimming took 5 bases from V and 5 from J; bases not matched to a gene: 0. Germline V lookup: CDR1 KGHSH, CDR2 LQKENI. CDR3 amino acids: CASSDRDQPQHF. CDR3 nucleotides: TGTGCCAGCTCAGACAGGGATCAGCCCCAGCATTTT. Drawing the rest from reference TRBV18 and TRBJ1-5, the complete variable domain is NAGVMQNPRHLVRRRGQEARLRCSPMKGHSHVYWYRQLPEEGLKFMVYLQKENIIDESGMPKERFSAEFPKEGPSILRIQQVVRGDSAAYFCASSDRDQPQHFGDGTRLSIL.

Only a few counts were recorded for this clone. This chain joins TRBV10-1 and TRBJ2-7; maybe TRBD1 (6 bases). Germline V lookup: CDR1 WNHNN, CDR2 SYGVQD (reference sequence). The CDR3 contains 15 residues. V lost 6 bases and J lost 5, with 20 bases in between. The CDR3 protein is CASSNQLTGFNEQYF. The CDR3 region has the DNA TGCGCCAGCAGCAACCAGTTGACAGGCTTCAACGAGCAGTACTTC.

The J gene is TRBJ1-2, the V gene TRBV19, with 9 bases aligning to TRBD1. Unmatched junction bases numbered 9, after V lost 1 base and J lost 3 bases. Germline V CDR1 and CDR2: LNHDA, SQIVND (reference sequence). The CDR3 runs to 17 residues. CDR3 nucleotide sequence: TGTGCCAGTAGTATAGCACAGGGGGCCGCAGGGCACTATGGCTACACCTTC. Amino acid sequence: CASSIAQGAAGHYGYTF.

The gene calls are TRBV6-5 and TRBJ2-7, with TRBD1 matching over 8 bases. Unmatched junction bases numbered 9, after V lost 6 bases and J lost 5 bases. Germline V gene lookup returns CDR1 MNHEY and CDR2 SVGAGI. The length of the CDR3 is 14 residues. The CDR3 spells CASSATGGMNEQYF. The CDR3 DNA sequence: TGTGCCAGCAGCGCCACAGGGGGTATGAACGAGCAGTACTTC.

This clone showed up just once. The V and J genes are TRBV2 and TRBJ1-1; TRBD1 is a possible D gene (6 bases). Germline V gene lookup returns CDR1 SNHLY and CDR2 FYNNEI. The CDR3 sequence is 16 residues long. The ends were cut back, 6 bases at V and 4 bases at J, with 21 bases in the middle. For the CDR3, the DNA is TGTGCCAGCAGGGCCTATATTTTGGGGGCGAGCACTGAAGCTTTCTTT. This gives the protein CASRAYILGASTEAFF.

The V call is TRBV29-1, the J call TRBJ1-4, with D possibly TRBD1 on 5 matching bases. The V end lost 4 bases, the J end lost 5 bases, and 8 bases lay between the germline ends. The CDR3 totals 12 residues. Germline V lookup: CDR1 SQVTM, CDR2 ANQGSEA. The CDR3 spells CSVAAGNEKLFF. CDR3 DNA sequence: TGCAGCGTTGCTGCAGGGAATGAAAAACTGTTTTTT.

The CDR3 coding sequence is TGTGCCTGGCAAACAGGGGTCCAAGAGACCCAGTACTTC. This encodes CAWQTGVQETQYF. V usage is TRBV30 and J usage is TRBJ2-5, with 7 positions matching TRBD1. The J segment lost 1 base and the V segment lost 5 bases, leaving 4 bases of the junction unmatched. CDR1 and CDR2 (germline): GTSNPN, SVGIG (reference sequence). The length of the CDR3 is 13 residues.

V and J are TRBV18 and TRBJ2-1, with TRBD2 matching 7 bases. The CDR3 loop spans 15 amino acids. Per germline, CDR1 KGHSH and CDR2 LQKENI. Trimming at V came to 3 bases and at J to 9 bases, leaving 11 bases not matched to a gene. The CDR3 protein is CASSPGREFSGEQFF. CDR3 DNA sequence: TGTGCCAGCTCACCGGGGCGGGAGTTCTCGGGTGAGCAGTTCTTC.

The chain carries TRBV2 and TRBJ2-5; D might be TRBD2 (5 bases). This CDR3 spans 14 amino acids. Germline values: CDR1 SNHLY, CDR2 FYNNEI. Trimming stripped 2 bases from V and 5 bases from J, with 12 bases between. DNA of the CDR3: TGTGCCAGCAGTGAATTAGAGGTAGCGGAGACCCAGTACTTC. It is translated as CASSELEVAETQYF.